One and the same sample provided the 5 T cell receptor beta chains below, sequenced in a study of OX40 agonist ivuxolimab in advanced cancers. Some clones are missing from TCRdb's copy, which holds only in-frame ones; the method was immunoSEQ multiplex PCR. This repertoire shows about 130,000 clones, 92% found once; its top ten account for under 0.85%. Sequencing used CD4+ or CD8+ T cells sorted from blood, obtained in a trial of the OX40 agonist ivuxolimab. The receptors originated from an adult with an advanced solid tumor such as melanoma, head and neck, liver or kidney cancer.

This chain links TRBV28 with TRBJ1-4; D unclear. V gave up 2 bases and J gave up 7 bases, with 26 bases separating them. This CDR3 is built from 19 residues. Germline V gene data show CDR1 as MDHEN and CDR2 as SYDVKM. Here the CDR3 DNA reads TGTGCCAGCAGTTTACCCATTACTTTTAAGAAAGAAGGTGGTGAAAAACTGTTTTTT. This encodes CASSLPITFKKEGGEKLFF.

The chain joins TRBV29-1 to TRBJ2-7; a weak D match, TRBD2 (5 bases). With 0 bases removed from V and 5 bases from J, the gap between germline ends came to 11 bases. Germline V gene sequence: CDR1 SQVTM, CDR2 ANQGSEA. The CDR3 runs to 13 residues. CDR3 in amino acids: CSVEEPGKNEQYF. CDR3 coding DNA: TGCAGCGTTGAAGAACCGGGGAAGAACGAGCAGTACTTC.

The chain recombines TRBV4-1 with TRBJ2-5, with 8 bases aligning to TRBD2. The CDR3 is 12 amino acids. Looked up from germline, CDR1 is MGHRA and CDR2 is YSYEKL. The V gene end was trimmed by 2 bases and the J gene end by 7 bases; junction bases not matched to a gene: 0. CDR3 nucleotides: TGCGCCAGCAGCCAAACTAGCGGGACCCAGTACTTC. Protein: CASSQTSGTQYF.

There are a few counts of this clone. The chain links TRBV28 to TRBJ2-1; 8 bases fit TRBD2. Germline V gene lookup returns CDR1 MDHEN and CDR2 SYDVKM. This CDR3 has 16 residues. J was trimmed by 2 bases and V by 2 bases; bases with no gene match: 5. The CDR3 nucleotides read TGTGCCAGCAGTTTAAGGGCGGGGGGCCCCTACAATGAGCAGTTCTTC. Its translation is CASSLRAGGPYNEQFF.

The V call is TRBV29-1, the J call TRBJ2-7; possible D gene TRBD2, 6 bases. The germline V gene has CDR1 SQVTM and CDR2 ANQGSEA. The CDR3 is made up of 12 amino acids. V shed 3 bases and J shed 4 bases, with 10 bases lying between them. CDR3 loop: CSVEVSGYEQYF. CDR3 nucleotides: TGCAGCGTTGAGGTTAGCGGATACGAGCAGTACTTC.